The 17 T cell receptor beta chains given below trace back to one sample, sequenced in a study of shared clonotypes between healthy human individuals. Libraries were prepared by immunoSEQ multiplex PCR; TCRdb keeps only in-frame clonotypes and omits some of them. The sample carries about 660,000 clones, 74% recorded once. Material for sequencing was memory CD4+ T cells sorted from blood. Subset meaning: CD45RA-negative fraction. Source of these receptors: a woman aged 25-40 years in good health.

This clone was observed a few times. This sequence joins TRBV7-2 and TRBJ2-3, with TRBD2 matching 8 bases. V lost 3 bases and J lost 2; bases outside the gene matches: 10. The length of the CDR3 is 17 residues. Germline CDR1 and CDR2: SGHTA and FQGNSA. This chain's CDR3 is CASSLNGLAGNTDTQYF. CDR3 sequence (DNA): TGTGCCAGCAGCTTGAATGGACTAGCCGGCAACACAGATACGCAGTATTTT.

The chain couples TRBV5-1 to TRBJ2-5, with 9 bases matching TRBD1. The germline gives CDR1 SGHRS, CDR2 YFSETQ. The CDR3 contains 15 residues. J lost 4 bases, V lost 4 bases, and 8 bases had no gene match. The DNA for the CDR3 is TGCGCCAGCAGCCCGACAGGGGGACGGGGAGAGACCCAGTACTTC. Translated, it gives CASSPTGGRGETQYF. The full variable domain, in which reference TRBV5-1 and TRBJ2-5 provide the parts outside the CDR3, is KAGVTQTPRYLIKTRGQQVTLSCSPISGHRSVSWYQQTPGQGLQFLFEYFSETQRNKGNFPGRFSGRQFSNSRSEMNVSTLELGDSALYLCASSPTGGRGETQYFGPGTRLLVL.

V usage is TRBV11-2 and J usage is TRBJ2-2, with a possible D match to TRBD2 (6 bases). Germline V gives CDR1 SGHAT, CDR2 FQNNGV. V lost 0 bases, J lost 5 bases, and 7 bases lay in between. This CDR3 region has 14 residues. In nucleotides, the CDR3 is TGTGCCAGCAGCTTAGATCGGGGGACCGGGGAGCTGTTTTTT. Translation gives CASSLDRGTGELFF.

V is TRBV4-2 and J is TRBJ1-2, with unresolved D. V was pared by 4 bases and J by 2 bases, with 11 bases between. The CDR3 spans 14 residues. Germline V gene lookup returns CDR1 LGHNA and CDR2 YNFKEQ. The CDR3 DNA follows: TGTGCCAGCAGCCCCGAGGGCAGAAACTATGGCTACACCTTC. Amino acid sequence: CASSPEGRNYGYTF.

The chain combines TRBV6-6 with TRBJ2-3; tentatively, D is TRBD1 (6 bases). Germline loops: CDR1 MNHNY, CDR2 SVGAGI (reference sequence). The ends were cut back, 4 bases at V and 6 bases at J, with 11 bases in the middle. The CDR3 has 13 amino acids. CDR3 nucleotide sequence: TGTGCCAGCAGTTTTCAGGGGAAGGATACGCAGTATTTT. Translating gives CASSFQGKDTQYF.

This clone was seen just once. The chain's CDR3 is CAISRSGPSSYNEQFF. CDR3 nucleotide sequence: TGTGCCATCAGCCGTAGCGGGCCGAGCTCCTACAATGAGCAGTTCTTC. This rearrangement joins TRBV10-3 to TRBJ2-1; 7 bases are shared with TRBD2. The CDR3 contains 16 residues. V was clipped by 6 bases and J by 0 bases; unmatched bases: 8. Germline lookup yields CDR1 ENHRY and CDR2 SYGVKD.

The CDR3 reads CASSLRTLIPQYF. The CDR3 nucleotides are TGTGCCAGCAGCTTAAGAACTTTAATCCCCCAGTACTTC. The chain links TRBV7-8 to TRBJ2-4; the D is unclear. Trimming cost V 2 bases and J 13 bases, with 15 bases left between them. In germline, CDR1 is SGHVS, CDR2 FQNEAQ. The CDR3 contains 13 residues.

CDR3 nucleotide sequence: TGCGCCAGCAGCCAAGGTTTGCGGGCGGCAGATACGCAGTATTTT. This codes for CASSQGLRAADTQYF. The chain joins TRBV4-1 to TRBJ2-3, with D possibly being TRBD2 (5 bases). Germline loops: CDR1 MGHRA, CDR2 YSYEKL. The V end lost 1 base, the J end lost 4 bases, and 12 bases lay between the germline ends. There are 15 residues in the CDR3.

The rearrangement joins TRBV4-2 to TRBJ2-1; no reliable D call. V gave up 0 bases and J gave up 0 bases, with 6 bases separating them. The CDR3 has 15 amino acids. Germline-derived CDR1 and CDR2 are LGHNA and YNFKEQ. The CDR3 DNA follows: TGTGCCAGCAGCCAAGATCCCAGCTCCTACAATGAGCAGTTCTTC. This sequence encodes CASSQDPSSYNEQFF.

The chain joins TRBV5-4 to TRBJ2-3, with TRBD1 as a possible D gene (6 bases). Germline assignment: CDR1 SGHNT and CDR2 YYREEE (reference sequence). The V end lost 4 bases, the J end lost 2 bases, and 17 bases lay between the germline ends. The CDR3 extends over 16 amino acids. CDR3 sequence: CASSPGTNPYTDTQYF. The CDR3 nucleotides are TGTGCCAGCAGCCCGGGGACAAACCCCTACACAGATACGCAGTATTTT.

The chain uses TRBV27 and TRBJ2-7, with D perhaps matching TRBD1 (5 bases). With 2 bases removed from V and 3 bases from J, the gap between germline ends came to 14 bases. In germline, CDR1 is MNHEY, CDR2 SMNVEV (reference sequence). The CDR3 is 15 amino acids. As DNA, the CDR3 is TGTGCCAGCAGTTTACGTCTGGGGCAGTACTACGAGCAGTACTTC. Translation: CASSLRLGQYYEQYF.

The chain joins TRBV19 to TRBJ1-4; D may be TRBD1 (5 bases). Germline loops: CDR1 LNHDA, CDR2 SQIVND (reference sequence). Trimming removed 3 bases from V and 8 bases from J, with 16 bases in between. This CDR3 spans 15 amino acids. CDR3 sequence reads: CASSMRGRSMEKLFF. DNA of the CDR3: TGTGCCAGTAGTATGAGGGGACGGAGTATGGAAAAACTGTTTTTT. Complete variable domain (other parts from reference TRBV19 and TRBJ1-4): DGGITQSPKYLFRKEGQNVTLSCEQNLNHDAMYWYRQDPGQGLRLIYYSQIVNDFQKGDIAEGYSVSREKKESFPLTVTSAQKNPTAFYLCASSMRGRSMEKLFFGSGTQLSVL.

This clone was found many times. Different DNA sequences within this sample yield the same CDR3. The chain has TRBV7-3 and TRBJ1-1; D not resolved. Germline CDR1 is SGHTA and CDR2 is FQGTGA. There are 13 residues in the CDR3. Between the trimmed V and J ends, which lost 5 bases and 0 bases, there was a span of 7 bases. The CDR3 DNA reads as TGTGCCAGCAGCCCCTACCTGAACACTGAAGCTTTCTTT. Residues: CASSPYLNTEAFF.

This sequence joins TRBV5-1 and TRBJ2-3, with TRBD2 matching 13 bases. J was trimmed by 6 bases and V by 3 bases; bases with no gene match: 10. Per the germline V gene, CDR1 is SGHRS and CDR2 is YFSETQ. This CDR3 is built from 17 residues. The CDR3 loop is CASSSIMTSGRMDTQYF. The CDR3 nucleotides read TGCGCCAGCAGCTCCATTATGACTAGCGGGAGGATGGATACGCAGTATTTT.

The chain employs TRBV28 and TRBJ2-7; D tentatively fits TRBD1 or TRBD2 (5 bases each). Germline CDR1 and CDR2: MDHEN and SYDVKM. V lost 7 bases and J 1 base, leaving 14 bases between the germline ends. The CDR3 totals 14 residues. CDR3 coding DNA: TGTGCCAGCACAGGGCCGGGATATTCCTACGAGCAGTACTTC. Amino acids: CASTGPGYSYEQYF. Full variable domain (outside the CDR3, taken from reference TRBV28 and TRBJ2-7): DVKVTQSSRYLVKRTGEKVFLECVQDMDHENMFWYRQDPGLGLRLIYFSYDVKMKEKGDIPEGYSVSREKKERFSLILESASTNQTSMYLCASTGPGYSYEQYFGPGTRLTVT.

Points on this clone: Mismatch with germline at one junction end may stem from a read error. The gene calls are TRBV9 and TRBJ2-1; 11 bases agree with TRBD2. The germline V gene encodes CDR1 SGDLS and CDR2 YYNGEE. This CDR3 region has 10 residues. The CDR3 region has the DNA TGTGCCAGCAGCTTTAGCGGGAGGGTCTTC. It specifies CASSFSGRVF.

The chain couples TRBV19 to TRBJ1-4; no definite D call. V lost 6 bases and J lost 4, with 12 bases in between. This CDR3 region has 14 residues. Germline loops: CDR1 LNHDA, CDR2 SQIVND (reference sequence). The CDR3 DNA reads TGTGCCAGTAGGATTACCGGGATTAATGAAAAACTGTTTTTT. Translated, it gives CASRITGINEKLFF.